This T cell receptor beta chain is from a study of control samples from healthy donors and cancer patients. Assay: immunoSEQ multiplex PCR; the TCRdb copy retains only in-frame clones and omits some. The repertoire holds about 160,000 clones, roughly 95% seen once, with under 1.2% in the top ten. This CDR3 contains 15 residues. Trimming took 2 bases from V and 0 from J, leaving 8 bases between them. CDR1 and CDR2 from the germline V gene are SGHAT and FQNNGV. The source is a woman in her twenties or thirties in good health. The rearrangement uses TRBV11-2 and TRBJ1-5; unclear D gene. The sequenced material came from blood. The CDR3 region has the DNA TGTGCCAGCAGCTTAAGCAGCTATAGCAATCAGCCCCAGCATTTT. Residues: CASSLSSYSNQPQHF. Full variable domain (rest looked up from reference TRBV11-2 and TRBJ1-5): EAGVAQSPRYKIIEKRQSVAFWCNPISGHATLYWYQQILGQGPKLLIQFQNNGVVDDSQLPKDRFSAERLKGVDSTLKIQPAKLEDSAVYLCASSLSSYSNQPQHFGDGTRLSIL.